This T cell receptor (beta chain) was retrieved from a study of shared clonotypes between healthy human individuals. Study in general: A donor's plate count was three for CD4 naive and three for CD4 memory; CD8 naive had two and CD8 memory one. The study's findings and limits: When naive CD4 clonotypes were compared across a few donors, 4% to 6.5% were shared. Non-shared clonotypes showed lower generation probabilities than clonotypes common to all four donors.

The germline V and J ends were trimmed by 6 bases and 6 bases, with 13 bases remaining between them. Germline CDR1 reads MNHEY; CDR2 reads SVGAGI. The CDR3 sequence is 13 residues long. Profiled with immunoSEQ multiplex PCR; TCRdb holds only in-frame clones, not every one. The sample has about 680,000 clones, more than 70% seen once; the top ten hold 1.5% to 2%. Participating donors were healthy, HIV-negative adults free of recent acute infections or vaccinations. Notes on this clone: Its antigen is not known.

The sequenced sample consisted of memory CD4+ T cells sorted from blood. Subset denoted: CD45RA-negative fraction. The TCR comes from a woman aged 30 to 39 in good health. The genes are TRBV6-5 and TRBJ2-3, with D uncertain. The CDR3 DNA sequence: TGTGCCAGCAGGAGGCAAGGATGGGATACGCAGTATTTT. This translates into CASRRQGWDTQYF.